This T cell receptor beta chain was retrieved from a study of blood T cells in healthy people across ages (dated by TCRdb to the mid-2010s). Regarding the study in general: In model experiments, roughly one uniquely barcoded TCR beta cDNA molecule per two T cells was captured by template switching. To track age-related changes in TCR beta repertoire diversity, the study relied on deep sequencing normalized with unique cDNA molecular identifiers. Four age groups were formed from the donors: young (average about 16 years), middle-aged (approximately 40), aged (roughly 59) and long-lived (about 80). To avoid experimental bias, donors of different ages were randomly spread across the sequencing lanes. Two additional independent replicas of 1 million unique cDNA reads from the same blood draw were analyzed for two donors (one aged 18 to 30 and one aged 80 or older).

The approximately 39 donors, aged roughly 6 to 95 years, were systemically healthy Caucasian individuals from Russia. Each donor gave 9 to 10 milliliters of peripheral blood, collected into EDTA-treated Vacutainer tubes. PBMCs were isolated by Ficoll-Paque density-gradient centrifugation, with at least 7 million obtained per sample. Total RNA was extracted from PBMCs with Trizol reagent, with at least 5 micrograms obtained per sample. For every donor, an aliquot of PBMCs went through flow cytometry to measure the percentages of naive CD45RAhigh/CD27high T cells. This clonotype was counted ten times or more. This receptor's antigen is unknown. Base qualities are not at hand, and no much larger clone is one base apart. Library generation was performed with 5' RACE. The reads were generated on an Illumina HiSeq 2500. The second PCR ran for about 6 to 12 cycles and used a J-beta primer mix along with a sample-barcoded 5' primer. A unique molecular identifier was introduced onto each TCR beta cDNA molecule by a template-switch 5' adaptor carrying 12 random nucleotides. Each sample yielded at least 3 million CDR3-containing paired-end reads. First-strand cDNA synthesis was performed from all RNA using the Mint cDNA synthesis kit, with priming by a TRBC-specific oligonucleotide. All cDNA was treated with uracil-DNA glycosylase and then went through a first 18-cycle PCR with the universal primers M1SS and BC2_uni_R. Under the source paper's analysis protocol: For normalization, 1 million high-quality reads were randomly selected from each sample, with every read carrying a distinct molecular identifier. Instead of being binned into consensus sequences, reads with shared molecular identifiers were discarded. MiTCR, run with a Q25 quality threshold and the strictest error-elimination algorithm, handled CDR3 identification, clonotype clustering and error correction. A nonparametric unseen species model with Euler transformation was used to estimate a lower bound on total TCR beta diversity. TCRdb applied fastp at Q25 and MiXCR to the public reads, then kept only in-frame beta chains. When rows share a CDR3 protein, they turn into one entry using the most common DNA and genes. None of the V and J calls come from the authors' own analysis; TCRdb made them. The sample includes roughly 640,000 distinct CDR3 sequences, with about 28% observed a single time. Jointly, the top ten make up approximately 15% of the sample.

CDR1 and CDR2 are read off the germline V gene as MGHRA and YSYEKL. The CDR3 sequence holds 14 residues, the cysteine and phenylalanine included. Of the read, only the CDR3 DNA is kept; its 42 bases are in frame from base 1. V is reduced by 3 bases and J by 2 bases, leaving a spacing of 8 bases between them. Beyond this particular receptor, the publication reports: Observed TCR beta diversity per million T cells fell roughly linearly with age, and a significant reduction was already apparent by age around 36. Observed TCR beta diversity correlated strongly with the percentage of naive T cells measured by flow cytometry. Total diversity estimates from one million sequenced T cells were considered lower bounds and underestimates. Compared with the aged group, the long-lived group had more naive CD4+ T cells, fewer expanded clones and increased TCR diversity, a pattern suggesting age selection. The CMV infection status of donors was not known, potentially confounding age-related changes in expanded clonotypes. Bulk unsorted PBMC profiling prevented conclusive comparison of naive and antigen-experienced compartments.

This TCR was recovered from a woman aged 80 or older in good health. This chain is built from TRBV4-1 and TRBJ2-1, with the D assignment possibly TRBD1 or TRBD2, given 5 matching bases for each. What was sequenced was blood. The DNA is as follows: TGCGCCAGCAGCCATCAGGGACCCTACAATGAGCAGTTCTTC. It codes for CASSHQGPYNEQFF.